A single sample gave rise to the 15 T cell receptor beta chains below, sequenced in a study of shared clonotypes between healthy human individuals. Naive CD8 cells, CD45RO-negative and positively selected for CCR7, excluded terminally differentiated effector memory CD45RA+ cells. Some clones are missing from TCRdb's copy, which holds only in-frame ones; the method was immunoSEQ multiplex PCR. The sample carries approximately 740,000 clones, nearly 95% recorded once. Specimen: naive CD8+ T cells sorted from blood. These receptor sequences come from a man aged 25-45 years in good health.

This clone was found a few times. The V and J genes are TRBV5-1 and TRBJ1-1; the D is unclear. V was pared by 4 bases and J by 8 bases, with 18 bases between. Germline loops: CDR1 SGHRS, CDR2 YFSETQ. The CDR3 has 14 residues. The CDR3 region is CASSQNLQNIEAFF. CDR3 nucleotide sequence: TGCGCCAGCAGCCAGAATTTACAGAATATCGAAGCTTTCTTT.

The chain joins TRBV19 to TRBJ2-7, with 15 positions matching TRBD2. The CDR3 has 15 residues. The germline V gene encodes CDR1 LNHDA and CDR2 SQIVND (reference sequence). Unmatched junction bases numbered 2, after V lost 5 bases and J lost 3 bases. CDR3 in DNA: TGTGCCAGTAGTGGACTAGCGGGAGGGCTCTACGAGCAGTACTTC. Translation: CASSGLAGGLYEQYF.

V gene TRBV29-1 combines with J gene TRBJ1-1; maybe TRBD1 (6 bases). With 0 bases removed from V and 1 base from J, the gap between germline ends came to 12 bases. There are 15 residues in the CDR3. Germline values: CDR1 SQVTM, CDR2 ANQGSEA. The DNA of the CDR3 is TGCAGCGTTGAAGATCGTGCAGGGGCGAACACTGAAGCTTTCTTT. Translating it yields CSVEDRAGANTEAFF.

The V and J genes are TRBV30 and TRBJ2-5, with 10 bases matching TRBD2. The germline gives CDR1 GTSNPN, CDR2 SVGIG (reference sequence). This CDR3 has 14 residues. V shed 6 bases, J shed 7 bases, and the junction held 11 bases outside the gene matches. The CDR3 sequence: CACTQGAGGGTQYF. The CDR3 bases are TGTGCCTGCACACAGGGAGCGGGAGGGGGGACCCAGTACTTC.

The chain recombines TRBV4-3 with TRBJ1-2, with 7 nucleotides matching TRBD1. The V segment lost 2 bases and the J segment 2 bases; nucleotides outside the gene matches: 8. The CDR3 has 16 amino acids. Per the germline V gene, CDR1 is LGHNA and CDR2 is YSLEER. The CDR3, as DNA: TGCGCCAGCAGCCAAAGGAGGGCAGGGGGAAACTATGGCTACACCTTC. Translated, it gives CASSQRRAGGNYGYTF.

This sequence joins TRBV28 and TRBJ2-3; D not certain. The germline V gene has CDR1 MDHEN and CDR2 SYDVKM. Trimming removed 4 bases from V and 2 bases from J, with 10 bases in between. The CDR3 has 14 amino acids. This CDR3 reads CASSSPESTDTQYF. CDR3 nucleotide sequence: TGTGCCAGCAGTTCCCCTGAGTCCACAGATACGCAGTATTTT.

The chain employs TRBV9 and TRBJ2-3, with 10 bases aligning to TRBD2. The junction had 5 bases not matched to a gene; V was cut back by 3 bases and J by 4 bases. The length of the CDR3 is 15 residues. Looked up from germline, CDR1 is SGDLS and CDR2 is YYNGEE. CDR3 residues: CASSGPSGSADTQYF. The CDR3 DNA reads TGTGCCAGCAGCGGACCTAGCGGGAGCGCAGATACGCAGTATTTT.

This chain connects TRBV30 to TRBJ2-7; possibly TRBD2 for D (5 bases). V was cut by 4 bases and J by 2 bases, with 9 bases left in between. The CDR3 extends over 12 amino acids. Germline V CDR1 and CDR2: GTSNPN, SVGIG (reference sequence). CDR3 sequence reads: CAWNGVTYEQYF. The CDR3 DNA sequence: TGTGCCTGGAACGGGGTCACCTACGAGCAGTACTTC.

The genes are TRBV23-1 and TRBJ2-7, with 9 nucleotides matching TRBD1. TRBV23-1 counts as an open reading frame of uncertain function. This CDR3 contains 16 residues. J lost 2 bases, V lost 4 bases, and 9 bases had no gene match. The CDR3 bases are TGCGCCAGCAGTCCCAATCGGGGACAGGGACCCTACGAGCAGTACTTC. Amino acid sequence: CASSPNRGQGPYEQYF.

This clone was observed a few times. The rearrangement uses TRBV27 and TRBJ2-2; tentative D call: TRBD2 (6 bases). This CDR3 is 15 amino acids long. Deletions cut 5 bases from V and 4 bases from J, with 14 bases between. Germline V gene sequence: CDR1 MNHEY, CDR2 SMNVEV (reference sequence). CDR3 DNA: TGTGCCAGCAGTCCCGGGACTTACCTCACCGGGGAGCTGTTTTTT. It encodes CASSPGTYLTGELFF.

The V and J genes are TRBV15 and TRBJ2-1; 7 positions match TRBD2. J was trimmed by 0 bases and V by 7 bases; bases with no gene match: 6. This CDR3 region has 15 residues. Germline CDR1 and CDR2: LNHNV and YYDKDF (reference sequence). DNA of the CDR3: TGTGCCACCAAGAGCAGCGGGGCCTCCTACAATGAGCAGTTCTTC. This gives the protein CATKSSGASYNEQFF.

This clone was seen only once. The rearrangement uses TRBV29-1 and TRBJ2-7; the D gene could be TRBD1 or TRBD2 (6 bases each). V lost 3 bases, J lost 5 bases, and 29 bases lay in between. The CDR3 sequence is 18 residues long. In germline, CDR1 is SQVTM, CDR2 ANQGSEA. CDR3 sequence (DNA): TGCAGCGTTGAGACGGGGGCCTCGGCTAGCTCTTTGGGGGACGAGCAGTACTTC. Translating gives CSVETGASASSLGDEQYF.

The rearrangement joins TRBV7-9 to TRBJ2-5; 8 nucleotides line up with TRBD1. The V gene's germline CDR1 is SEHNR and CDR2 FQNEAQ (reference sequence). Trimming cost V 4 bases and J 0 bases; bases outside gene matches: 7. The CDR3 is 16 amino acids. The CDR3 region is CASSSYLGQDQETQYF. CDR3 in DNA: TGTGCCAGCAGCTCCTACCTGGGACAGGACCAAGAGACCCAGTACTTC.

This clone was observed a single time. CDR3 sequence reads: CASSVGDRVDIQYF. CDR3 bases: TGTGCCAGCAGCGTAGGGGACAGGGTAGACATTCAGTACTTC. The chain joins TRBV9 to TRBJ2-4; 9 bases map to TRBD1. V was clipped by 0 bases and J by 8 bases; unmatched bases: 3. Per the germline V gene, CDR1 is SGDLS and CDR2 is YYNGEE. The CDR3 is 14 residues long.

The chain combines TRBV27 with TRBJ2-1; no firm D call. Trimming cost V 5 bases and J 7 bases, with 15 bases left between them. Germline V gives CDR1 MNHEY, CDR2 SMNVEV (reference sequence). The CDR3 extends over 14 amino acids. In DNA, the CDR3 is TGTGCCAGCAGTCCACTGGTGGCCGTTAATGAGCAGTTCTTC. As protein: CASSPLVAVNEQFF.